Below, 18 T cell receptor beta chains from the same sample are listed, as sequenced in a study of blood T cell repertoires in COVID-19. Measured with immunoSEQ multiplex PCR; TCRdb has only the in-frame clones, and not every one. The table lists roughly 190,000 clones, approximately 80% of them singletons, with roughly 7.8% in the top ten. Sequencing was performed on peripheral blood. These receptors all stem from a woman aged 45-59 years with active or convalescent COVID-19.

The chain joins TRBV15 to TRBJ1-2; 8 nucleotides match TRBD1. V was pared by 2 bases and J by 9 bases, with 8 bases of the junction left unmatched. The CDR3 has 14 amino acids. Germline-derived CDR1 and CDR2 are LNHNV and YYDKDF (reference sequence). The CDR3 region is CATSRPGQEKSYTF. The CDR3, as DNA: TGTGCCACCAGCAGACCGGGACAGGAAAAGAGCTACACCTTC.

This clone was detected many times. This rearrangement joins TRBV7-9 to TRBJ2-2, with D possibly being TRBD2 (5 bases). Trimming removed 1 base at V and 5 bases at J, with 8 bases between. Germline V gives CDR1 SEHNR, CDR2 FQNEAQ (reference sequence). The CDR3 runs 14 residues. The CDR3 nucleotides read TGTGCCAGCAGCTTAGGACGGGAAACCGGGGAGCTGTTTTTT. Translated, it gives CASSLGRETGELFF.

This clone has only one observation. In nucleotides, the CDR3 is TGTGCCAGCAGCCAAGTCTCTAGCGGGGGGGCGACAGATACGCAGTATTTT. It codes for CASSQVSSGGATDTQYF. This chain links TRBV4-2 with TRBJ2-3; TRBD2 aligns across 12 bases. Germline lookup yields CDR1 LGHNA and CDR2 YNFKEQ. The junction had 5 bases not matched to a gene; V was cut back by 1 base and J by 3 bases. The CDR3 extends over 17 amino acids.

V gene TRBV10-3 combines with J gene TRBJ2-7; 7 bases are shared with TRBD1. Trimming at V came to 3 bases and at J to 3 bases, leaving 2 bases not matched to a gene. From germline, CDR1 is ENHRY and CDR2 SYGVKD. CDR3 length equals 13 residues. In DNA, the CDR3 is TGTGCCATCAGTGACAGACAGGGCTACGAGCAGTACTTC. This sequence encodes CAISDRQGYEQYF.

V usage is TRBV7-9 and J usage is TRBJ2-3, with a tentative D call TRBD1 (6 bases). The CDR3 contains 15 residues. Trimming pared 5 bases from V and 2 bases from J, leaving 14 bases between. Germline CDR1 and CDR2: SEHNR and FQNEAQ (reference sequence). The CDR3 loop is CASSPTGTFTDTQYF. The CDR3 DNA reads as TGTGCCAGCAGCCCTACAGGGACCTTCACAGATACGCAGTATTTT. Filled out from reference TRBV7-9 and TRBJ2-3, the complete variable domain reads DTGVSQNPRHKITKRGQNVTFRCDPISEHNRLYWYRQTLGQGPEFLTYFQNEAQLEKSRLLSDRFSAERPKGSFSTLEIQRTEQGDSAMYLCASSPTGTFTDTQYFGPGTRLTVL.

V gene TRBV28 combines with J gene TRBJ2-4, with D hard to call. The germline CDR1 and CDR2 sequences are MDHEN and SYDVKM. The CDR3 runs 13 residues. With 5 bases removed from V and 1 base from J, the gap between germline ends came to 6 bases. Here the CDR3 DNA reads TGTGCCAGCAGTCTTCCGGCCAAAAACATTCAGTACTTC. Encoded protein: CASSLPAKNIQYF.

The chain recombines TRBV5-1 with TRBJ1-2; TRBD1 matches 9 bases. Germline assignment: CDR1 SGHRS and CDR2 YFSETQ. The CDR3 is 14 amino acids. Losses at the gene ends were 0 bases for V and 5 bases for J; bases not matched to a gene: 2. CDR3 nucleotide sequence: TGCGCCAGCAGCTTGGGGACAGGGGAGTATGGCTACACCTTC. Protein product: CASSLGTGEYGYTF.

This clone has a handful of counts. The chain links TRBV16 to TRBJ2-1; 8 nucleotides agree with TRBD2. This CDR3 is built from 17 residues. CDR1 KGHSY and CDR2 FQNENV come from the germline V gene. V trimming: 0 bases; J trimming: 3 bases; junction bases outside the gene matches: 7. The DNA of the CDR3 is TGTGCCAGCAGCCAATCCCGGGGGGGCCAGATCTACAATGAGCAGTTCTTC. This translates into CASSQSRGGQIYNEQFF.

This clone occurred once. V gene TRBV7-8 combines with J gene TRBJ1-1; a possible D gene is TRBD1 (6 bases). The CDR3 contains 15 residues. The V gene lost 4 bases and the J gene lost 0 bases, with 12 bases spanning the gap. Per germline, CDR1 SGHVS and CDR2 FQNEAQ. The CDR3 nucleotides are TGTGCCAGCAGCTCTACAGGGAAGGTGAACACTGAAGCTTTCTTT. It translates to CASSSTGKVNTEAFF.

The chain has TRBV5-6 and TRBJ1-2, with 8 bases lining up with TRBD1. This CDR3 has 14 amino acids. Germline V gene lookup returns CDR1 SGHDT and CDR2 YYEEEE. V lost 4 bases to trimming and J lost 4 bases; unmatched junction nucleotides: 6. Written as DNA, the CDR3 is TGTGCCAGCAGCGGACAGGGAGGTGGCTATGGCTACACCTTC. Protein sequence: CASSGQGGGYGYTF.

This clone was counted only a few times. The chain joins TRBV19 to TRBJ1-4, with TRBD1 as a possible D gene (6 bases). Germline V gene data show CDR1 as LNHDA and CDR2 as SQIVND (reference sequence). The CDR3 consists of 17 residues. Trimming shortened V by 5 bases and J by 4 bases, and 20 bases separated the two germline ends. The CDR3 DNA follows: TGTGCCAGTAGTGGGGGCCACGTTAGGCAGTTTAATGAAAAACTGTTTTTT. As protein: CASSGGHVRQFNEKLFF.

A single count supports this clone. The rearrangement links TRBV9 to TRBJ2-1; 9 bases agree with TRBD2. The CDR3 is 16 amino acids. CDR1 is SGDLS and CDR2 is YYNGEE in the germline V gene. J lost 4 bases, V lost 3 bases, and 8 bases had no gene match. CDR3 loop: CASSAETSGVYNEQFF. The CDR3 nucleotides are TGTGCCAGCAGCGCCGAGACTAGCGGAGTTTACAATGAGCAGTTCTTC.

The chain joins TRBV14 to TRBJ2-5; 9 bases are shared with TRBD1. After removal of 4 bases from V and 5 bases from J, the junction contained 8 bases not matched to a gene. Germline V gene lookup returns CDR1 SGHDN and CDR2 FVKESK. The CDR3 contains 15 residues. The CDR3 coding sequence is TGTGCCAGCAGCCGAAATACAGGGGGCAGGGAGACCCAGTACTTC. The encoded protein is CASSRNTGGRETQYF.

The chain combines TRBV18 with TRBJ1-2; D might be TRBD1 (5 bases). Trimming removed 3 bases at V and 2 bases at J, with 10 bases between. The germline V gene encodes CDR1 KGHSH and CDR2 LQKENI. The CDR3 contains 14 residues. The CDR3 is CASSPLPGNYGYTF. The CDR3 nucleotides are TGTGCCAGCTCACCCCTTCCAGGGAACTATGGCTACACCTTC.

The V call is TRBV7-8, the J call TRBJ2-3, with TRBD2 matching 7 bases. CDR3 length: 15 amino acids. Germline V gives CDR1 SGHVS, CDR2 FQNEAQ. V was clipped by 5 bases and J by 2 bases; unmatched bases: 7. CDR3 region: CASSVGGGYTDTQYF. The CDR3 DNA sequence: TGTGCCAGCAGCGTTGGGGGGGGGTACACAGATACGCAGTATTTT.

This clone was counted once. This chain connects TRBV25-1 to TRBJ1-2; 9 bases fit TRBD1. The CDR3 loop spans 14 amino acids. V lost 6 bases, J lost 2 bases, and 4 bases stayed unmatched. Germline V CDR1 and CDR2: MGHDK, SYGVNS. The CDR3: CASRGQGGNYGYTF. As DNA, the CDR3 is TGTGCCAGCAGGGGACAGGGCGGGAACTATGGCTACACCTTC.

V usage is TRBV2 and J usage is TRBJ1-2; 7 bases are a match to TRBD1. From germline, CDR1 is SNHLY and CDR2 FYNNEI. This CDR3 region has 14 residues. Trimming at V came to 0 bases and at J to 3 bases, leaving 1 base not matched to a gene. The CDR3 spells CASSEAGTDYGYTF. The CDR3 DNA sequence: TGTGCCAGCAGTGAAGCGGGGACAGACTATGGCTACACCTTC. Combining the CDR3 with reference TRBV2 and TRBJ1-2 gives the whole variable domain EPEVTQTPSHQVTQMGQEVILRCVPISNHLYFYWYRQILGQKVEFLVSFYNNEISEKSEIFDDQFSVERPDGSNFTLKIRSTKLEDSAMYFCASSEAGTDYGYTFGSGTRLTVV.

The rearrangement uses TRBV10-3 and TRBJ1-2, with D uncertain. The CDR3 is 14 amino acids. Looked up from germline, CDR1 is ENHRY and CDR2 is SYGVKD. The germline V and J ends were trimmed by 3 bases and 7 bases, with 15 bases remaining between them. For the CDR3, the DNA is TGTGCCATCAGTGATCCGGGTAGAGTGAGTGGCTACACCTTC. Encoded protein: CAISDPGRVSGYTF.